This TCR beta chain comes out of a study of blood T cell repertoires in COVID-19. Study context: There were acute and convalescent COVID-19 samples, and they came from the United States, Italy and Spain. From T cells, B-cell-depleted T cells, or PBMCs came the material, which was cDNA or gDNA.

CDR1 KGHSH and CDR2 LQKENI come from the germline V gene. Trimming took 2 bases from V and 5 from J; bases not matched to a gene: 6. This CDR3 has 16 residues. In the original analysis: Counts of nucleated cells, estimated from reference gene primer amplification, were obtained. Profiled with immunoSEQ multiplex PCR; TCRdb holds only in-frame clones, not every one. The V and J calls and clone size come from that table; D and trimming were worked out from the DNA. The table includes 150,000 to 190,000 clones, over 75% detected once. V gene TRBV18 combines with J gene TRBJ2-5; TRBD1 agrees at 12 bases. This receptor was obtained from a woman aged 40 to 49 with acute or convalescent COVID-19. Input material: peripheral blood. CDR3 bases: TGTGCCAGCTCACCAGGGACAGGGGGCTTGGAGGAGACCCAGTACTTC. It translates to CASSPGTGGLEETQYF.